What follows are 14 T cell receptor beta chains derived from one specimen sequenced in a study of shared clonotypes between healthy human individuals. Repertoires were generated with immunoSEQ multiplex PCR, while TCRdb's copy carries only in-frame clones and drops some. This repertoire shows 950,000 to 1,100,000 clones, about four fifths found once; its top ten account for roughly 0.62%. The sample consisted of memory CD4+ T cells from PBMCs. Subset in this sample: CD45RA-negative fraction. The origin of the receptors is a man aged 18 to 29 in good health. Some clones in this sample may be carry-over from other donors' samples.

CDR3 loop: CASSWDRSTTEAFF. As DNA, the CDR3 is TGTGCCAGCAGCTGGGACAGGTCAACAACTGAAGCTTTCTTT. The V and J genes are TRBV5-6 and TRBJ1-1, with 8 bases that match TRBD1. V dropped 3 bases and J dropped 5; count of bases not matched to a gene: 6. CDR1 SGHDT and CDR2 YYEEEE come from the germline V gene. The CDR3 totals 14 residues. Using reference TRBV5-6 and TRBJ1-1 for the parts outside the CDR3, the full variable domain is DAGVTQSPTHLIKTRGQQVTLRCSPKSGHDTVSWYQQALGQGPQFIFQYYEEEERQRGNFPDRFSGHQFPNYSSELNVNALLLGDSALYLCASSWDRSTTEAFFGQGTRLTVV.

This clone was observed many times. The rearrangement uses TRBV28 and TRBJ2-4; no reliable D call. CDR1 is MDHEN, CDR2 SYDVKM, per germline. The CDR3 is 14 amino acids. Between the trimmed V and J ends, which lost 3 bases and 6 bases, there was a span of 12 bases. The CDR3, as DNA: TGTGCCAGCAGTTTTTTGGGTCCGAGAAACATTCAGTACTTC. Amino acid sequence: CASSFLGPRNIQYF.

This clone was seen a few times. The rearrangement uses TRBV7-8 and TRBJ2-7, with 7 bases aligning to TRBD2. CDR3 length: 15 residues. V was clipped by 0 bases and J by 1 base; unmatched bases: 3. Per the germline V gene, CDR1 is SGHVS and CDR2 is FQNEAQ. CDR3 residues: CASSLAGLPSYEQYF. Here the CDR3 DNA reads TGTGCCAGCAGCTTAGCGGGACTACCGTCCTACGAGCAGTACTTC.

The chain has TRBV25-1 and TRBJ1-1; D unclear. CDR3 length equals 14 residues. CDR1 and CDR2 (germline): MGHDK, SYGVNS. V shed 6 bases and J shed 0 bases, with 11 bases lying between them. CDR3 sequence (DNA): TGTGCCAGCAGGAGTGACACAGTGAACACTGAAGCTTTCTTT. It specifies CASRSDTVNTEAFF.

In its sample, this clone was seen a few times. In DNA, the CDR3 is TGTGCCAGCAGTTTAAGCGGGAGGTCCCCCGTTGAGCAGTACTTC. It encodes CASSLSGRSPVEQYF. The genes are TRBV27 and TRBJ2-7; 9 positions match TRBD2. Per the germline V gene, CDR1 is MNHEY and CDR2 is SMNVEV (reference sequence). J was trimmed by 7 bases and V by 2 bases; bases with no gene match: 9. The CDR3 is made up of 15 amino acids.

The chain carries TRBV25-1 and TRBJ2-1; D is ambiguous. With 3 bases removed from V and 10 bases from J, the gap between germline ends came to 16 bases. Per germline, CDR1 MGHDK and CDR2 SYGVNS. This CDR3 is 14 amino acids long. CDR3 loop: CASSDHYRAGEQFF. The DNA for the CDR3 is TGTGCCAGCAGTGATCACTACCGGGCCGGGGAGCAGTTCTTC.

This clone was picked up one time. The chain carries TRBV7-3 and TRBJ1-2; D perhaps matches TRBD1 (6 bases). The CDR3 is 16 amino acids. CDR1 and CDR2 from the germline V gene are SGHTA and FQGTGA. V was shortened by 5 bases and J by 7 bases, with 23 bases between the two germline ends. The CDR3 DNA sequence: TGTGCCAGCAGCCAACTCGCGGGGGGCGAGGTCTCTGGCTACACCTTC. Amino acid sequence: CASSQLAGGEVSGYTF.

J is TRBJ1-2 and V is TRBV19; possibly TRBD1 for D (6 bases). This CDR3 region has 14 residues. V lost 5 bases and J 0 bases, leaving 10 bases between the germline ends. Germline V gene data show CDR1 as LNHDA and CDR2 as SQIVND (reference sequence). CDR3 nucleotides: TGTGCCAGTAGTTTGCGGGGGCCTAACTATGGCTACACCTTC. As protein: CASSLRGPNYGYTF. Full variable domain (missing parts from reference TRBV19 and TRBJ1-2): DGGITQSPKYLFRKEGQNVTLSCEQNLNHDAMYWYRQDPGQGLRLIYYSQIVNDFQKGDIAEGYSVSREKKESFPLTVTSAQKNPTAFYLCASSLRGPNYGYTFGSGTRLTVV.

This rearrangement joins TRBV19 to TRBJ1-4; TRBD1 is a possible D gene (5 bases). Trimming left V 0 bases short and J 8 bases short, with 16 bases between. The CDR3 runs to 16 residues. Per the germline V gene, CDR1 is LNHDA and CDR2 is SQIVND (reference sequence). The CDR3 is CASSIDPDGTGEKLFF. CDR3 DNA sequence: TGTGCCAGTAGTATAGATCCGGACGGGACGGGAGAAAAACTGTTTTTT.

The chain couples TRBV28 to TRBJ1-2, with a possible D match to TRBD1 (6 bases). The CDR3 covers 13 residues. Germline values: CDR1 MDHEN, CDR2 SYDVKM. V was clipped by 8 bases and J by 7 bases, with 17 bases between them. This chain's CDR3 is CASPDSSAGGYTF. CDR3 DNA: TGTGCCAGCCCGGACAGCTCAGCCGGTGGCTACACCTTC.

This clone has only one observation. DNA for the CDR3: TGTGCCAGCAGCCCTCGCGGGCCTAGTCCCTTCGAGCAGTACTTC. Translated: CASSPRGPSPFEQYF. This chain uses TRBV6-5 with TRBJ2-7, with D perhaps TRBD2 (5 bases). The V gene lost 6 bases and the J gene lost 6 bases, with 21 bases spanning the gap. Per germline, CDR1 MNHEY and CDR2 SVGAGI. The CDR3 covers 15 residues.

The chain couples TRBV19 to TRBJ2-1, with a weak D call TRBD1 (6 bases). The CDR3 is made up of 13 amino acids. Germline V gene data show CDR1 as LNHDA and CDR2 as SQIVND (reference sequence). Trimming took off 3 bases at V and 6 bases at J, with 9 bases between the two ends. The CDR3 reads CASSMQGSNEQFF. The CDR3 DNA reads TGTGCCAGTAGTATGCAGGGGAGCAATGAGCAGTTCTTC.

As concerns this clone: At one end, the junction sequence differs from germline, possibly due to a read error. The gene calls are TRBV4-3 and TRBJ2-7; TRBD2 matches 7 bases. This CDR3 region has 13 residues. Germline loops: CDR1 LGHNA, CDR2 YSLEER. CDR3 coding DNA: TGCACCAGCAGCCGGACTAGATGGCGGGAGCAGTACTTC. Amino acid sequence: CTSSRTRWREQYF.

The chain uses TRBV6-5 and TRBJ2-7; D is uncertain. Germline-derived CDR1 and CDR2 are MNHEY and SVGAGI. Deletions cut 4 bases from V and 4 bases from J, with 11 bases between. The CDR3 is 13 amino acids. In nucleotides, the CDR3 is TGTGCCAGCAGTTTTATCACCCAATACGAGCAGTACTTC. Its translation is CASSFITQYEQYF.